This TCR beta chain was identified during a study of regulatory T cells in long-lasting Graves disease. There are many counts of this clonotype. Stated time point: newly diagnosed GD, antithyroid drugs for less than 3 months. The authors made the TCR library using RNA they extracted from PBMCs. The TCR beta library used iRepertoire HTBI primers with Arm-PCR amplification of CDR3. TCRdb re-called the multiplex PCR reads with MiXCR, one entry per CDR3 protein. This table holds over 350,000 distinct CDR3 sequences, 15% found once. Trimming took 3 bases from V and 7 from J, leaving 12 bases between them. Germline CDR1 MNHEY, CDR2 SMNVEV (reference sequence). The CDR3 contains 13 residues. This same sample was also part of a study on T cells in Graves' hyperthyroidism and ophthalmopathy.

The chain employs TRBV27 and TRBJ1-1; D gene ambiguous. Here the sequenced sample was peripheral blood mononuclear cells (PBMCs), taken at new diagnosis, from a patient treated with antithyroid drugs. The source of this sequence is a woman aged 40 to 55 with Graves disease. CDR3 DNA sequence: TGTGCCAGCAGTTTGCAACGGACCCGTGAAGCTTTCTTT. Translating it yields CASSLQRTREAFF.